These 21 T cell receptor beta chains share one sample of origin, sequenced in a study of blood T cell repertoires in COVID-19. Assay used: immunoSEQ multiplex PCR; TCRdb lists only in-frame clones, some missing. The sample carries hundreds of thousands of clones, 75% to 90% recorded once. Material for sequencing was peripheral blood. The receptors were sampled from a woman aged 25 to 39 with acute or convalescent COVID-19.

The gene calls are TRBV27 and TRBJ1-1; perhaps TRBD1 as D (6 bases). CDR3 length: 14 residues. Trimming shortened V by 3 bases and J by 0 bases, and 8 bases separated the two germline ends. Germline assignment: CDR1 MNHEY and CDR2 SMNVEV (reference sequence). CDR3 in amino acids: CASSLDRLNTEAFF. In DNA form, the CDR3 reads TGTGCCAGCAGTTTGGACAGACTGAACACTGAAGCTTTCTTT.

V gene TRBV6-5 combines with J gene TRBJ1-5; the D is unclear. Trimming removed 0 bases from V and 6 bases from J, with 15 bases in between. Germline CDR1 and CDR2: MNHEY and SVGAGI. The CDR3 length is 16 residues. The CDR3 nucleotides read TGTGCCAGCAGTTACTCACCAGGATCAATAGGTCAGCCCCAGCATTTT. Its protein is CASSYSPGSIGQPQHF.

The chain links TRBV5-6 to TRBJ1-3; maybe TRBD1 (5 bases). CDR1 is SGHDT, CDR2 YYEEEE, per germline. This CDR3 region has 15 residues. Trimming left V 0 bases short and J 4 bases short, with 11 bases between. The CDR3 DNA is TGTGCCAGCAGCTTGGCCGGGGGATCCGGAAACACCATATATTTT. Translation: CASSLAGGSGNTIYF.

The chain is built from TRBV12-5 and TRBJ2-3, with D possibly matching TRBD1 (5 bases). The CDR3 has 14 residues. V was shortened by 7 bases and J by 0 bases, with 11 bases between the two germline ends. Germline V lookup: CDR1 LGHNT, CDR2 FRNRAP. The CDR3, as DNA: TGTGCTAGTGCCAAGACAGATAGCACAGATACGCAGTATTTT. This sequence encodes CASAKTDSTDTQYF.

V usage is TRBV19 and J usage is TRBJ1-5, with D perhaps TRBD1 (5 bases). This CDR3 has 14 residues. Per germline, CDR1 LNHDA and CDR2 SQIVND (reference sequence). V lost 5 bases and J lost 4, with 12 bases in between. The CDR3 DNA is TGTGCCAGTAGTGAAGACAGCACTAATCAGCCCCAGCATTTT. It specifies CASSEDSTNQPQHF.

This sequence joins TRBV25-1 and TRBJ1-1; D remains unclear. V shed 0 bases and J shed 4 bases, with 15 bases lying between them. The CDR3 length is 16 residues. The germline V gene has CDR1 MGHDK and CDR2 SYGVNS. The DNA for the CDR3 is TGTGCCAGCAGTGAATATTTCAACCGGGGTGGCACTGAAGCTTTCTTT. Its translation: CASSEYFNRGGTEAFF.

The table lists this clone with a few counts. CDR3 region: CASSGHSGGYNEQFF. DNA of the CDR3: TGTGCCAGCAGTGGCCATAGCGGGGGATACAATGAGCAGTTCTTC. The rearrangement links TRBV2 to TRBJ2-1; 9 positions match TRBD2. V lost 4 bases, J lost 4 bases, and 5 bases stayed unmatched. The CDR3 has 15 residues. Per germline, CDR1 SNHLY and CDR2 FYNNEI.

The chain recombines TRBV6-5 with TRBJ1-5; D remains unclear. CDR1 and CDR2 from the germline V gene are MNHEY and SVGAGI. Between the trimmed V and J ends, which lost 6 bases and 9 bases, there was a span of 15 bases. The CDR3 runs to 13 residues. This CDR3 reads CASRPTGSGPQHF. The CDR3 DNA sequence: TGTGCCAGCAGACCGACGGGGTCTGGGCCCCAGCATTTT.

CDR3 sequence: CASSISIGQGNTGELFF. The CDR3, as DNA: TGTGCCAGTAGTATCTCTATAGGACAGGGGAACACCGGGGAGCTGTTTTTT. The genes are TRBV19 and TRBJ2-2; 8 positions match TRBD1. The germline CDR1 and CDR2 sequences are LNHDA and SQIVND (reference sequence). V gave up 3 bases and J gave up 1 base; unmatched junction bases: 7. CDR3 length: 17 residues.

The V gene is TRBV21-1, the J gene TRBJ1-2; TRBD1, the table's D call, lacks a check against the DNA. TRBV21-1 is designated a pseudogene. The CDR3 spans 17 residues. The CDR3 region is CASSKNVWTGDSYGYTF. The CDR3 nucleotides read TGTGCCAGCAGCAAGAATGTATGGACAGGGGACTCGTATGGCTACACCTTC.

The V and J genes are TRBV4-1 and TRBJ2-1, with D maybe TRBD1 (6 bases). Looked up from germline, CDR1 is MGHRA and CDR2 is YSYEKL. V lost 3 bases and J 0 bases, leaving 15 bases between the germline ends. CDR3 length equals 17 residues. The CDR3 sequence is CASSHWTDESSYNEQFF. The CDR3 DNA is TGCGCCAGCAGCCATTGGACAGATGAGAGCTCCTACAATGAGCAGTTCTTC.

This chain uses TRBV24-1 with TRBJ2-2; a possible D gene is TRBD1 (5 bases). The CDR3 loop spans 16 amino acids. Germline V CDR1 and CDR2: KGHDR, SFDVKD. Trimming removed 5 bases at V and 0 bases at J, with 12 bases between. The DNA for the CDR3 is TGTGCCACCAGTGGGGGCGTTTTTGCGAACACCGGGGAGCTGTTTTTT. Translation: CATSGGVFANTGELFF.

This chain connects TRBV29-1 to TRBJ1-1; 8 nucleotides line up with TRBD1. The CDR3 extends over 14 amino acids. Germline V gene lookup returns CDR1 SQVTM and CDR2 ANQGSEA. V dropped 4 bases and J dropped 5; count of bases not matched to a gene: 9. This CDR3 is CSVGGQGIETEAFF. CDR3 in DNA: TGCAGCGTTGGTGGACAGGGTATCGAGACTGAAGCTTTCTTT.

This chain uses TRBV6-1 with TRBJ2-5; D uncertain. Germline values: CDR1 MNHNS, CDR2 SASEGT. V lost 0 bases and J lost 5, with 13 bases in between. This CDR3 has 15 amino acids. The CDR3 sequence is CASSEADGASETQYF. For the CDR3, the DNA is TGTGCCAGCAGTGAAGCCGATGGAGCGAGTGAGACCCAGTACTTC.

Comments on this clone: Other DNA sequences in the sample encode the same CDR3. This chain joins TRBV6-5 and TRBJ1-6; D ambiguous. The V gene lost 4 bases and the J gene lost 8 bases, with 6 bases spanning the gap. The germline CDR1 and CDR2 sequences are MNHEY and SVGAGI. The length of the CDR3 is 12 residues. The CDR3 DNA reads TGTGCCAGCAGTTTTAGAGATTCACCCCTCCACTTT. Translated, it gives CASSFRDSPLHF.

The V gene is TRBV14, the J gene TRBJ2-7, with D possibly being TRBD1 (6 bases). The CDR3 sequence is 13 residues long. CDR1 SGHDN and CDR2 FVKESK come from the germline V gene. Trimming pared 4 bases from V and 6 bases from J, leaving 13 bases between. Here the CDR3 reads CASSPSAGVEQYF. DNA of the CDR3: TGTGCCAGCAGCCCCTCCGCAGGGGTCGAGCAGTACTTC.

V gene TRBV12-3 or TRBV12-4 combines with J gene TRBJ1-3, with D unclear. The CDR3 runs to 13 residues. V was shortened by 6 bases and J by 0 bases, with 6 bases between the two germline ends. DNA for the CDR3: TGTGCCAGCAGCGTCCGCTCTGGAAACACCATATATTTT. Amino acid sequence: CASSVRSGNTIYF.

This chain joins TRBV29-1 and TRBJ2-7; 8 bases are shared with TRBD1. The V gene's germline CDR1 is SQVTM and CDR2 ANQGSEA. With V trimmed by 4 bases and J by 3 bases, 2 bases remained unmatched. The CDR3 contains 12 residues. The CDR3 sequence is CSVGQGYYEQYF. As DNA, the CDR3 is TGCAGCGTTGGACAGGGGTACTACGAGCAGTACTTC.

V and J are TRBV5-5 and TRBJ1-6, with no clear D. V was shortened by 4 bases and J by 10 bases, with 18 bases between the two germline ends. The germline V gene has CDR1 SGHKS and CDR2 YYEKEE (reference sequence). The CDR3 spans 15 residues. CDR3 in amino acids: CASSREEPAWSPLHF. The CDR3 DNA sequence: TGTGCCAGCAGCCGAGAAGAGCCAGCGTGGTCACCCCTCCACTTT.

The chain employs TRBV9 and TRBJ2-2, with D possibly matching TRBD1 (5 bases). Germline V gene lookup returns CDR1 SGDLS and CDR2 YYNGEE. V was pared by 5 bases and J by 5 bases, with 16 bases between. The length of the CDR3 is 15 residues. CDR3 in amino acids: CASSDNVRVTGELFF. The CDR3 nucleotides are TGTGCCAGCAGTGATAACGTCAGGGTGACCGGGGAGCTGTTTTTT. The full variable domain, in which reference TRBV9 and TRBJ2-2 provide the parts outside the CDR3, is DSGVTQTPKHLITATGQRVTLRCSPRSGDLSVYWYQQSLDQGLQFLIQYYNGEERAKGNILERFSAQQFPDLHSELNLSSLELGDSALYFCASSDNVRVTGELFFGEGSRLTVL.

The V gene is TRBV6-2 or TRBV6-3, the J gene TRBJ2-7; TRBD1 matches 8 bases. With V trimmed by 2 bases and J by 6 bases, 3 bases remained unmatched. The CDR3 has 13 residues. Germline values: CDR1 MNHEY, CDR2 SVGEGT. CDR3 coding DNA: TGTGCCAGCAGTTACGGACAGGGAAGCGAGCAGTACTTC. Its protein is CASSYGQGSEQYF.